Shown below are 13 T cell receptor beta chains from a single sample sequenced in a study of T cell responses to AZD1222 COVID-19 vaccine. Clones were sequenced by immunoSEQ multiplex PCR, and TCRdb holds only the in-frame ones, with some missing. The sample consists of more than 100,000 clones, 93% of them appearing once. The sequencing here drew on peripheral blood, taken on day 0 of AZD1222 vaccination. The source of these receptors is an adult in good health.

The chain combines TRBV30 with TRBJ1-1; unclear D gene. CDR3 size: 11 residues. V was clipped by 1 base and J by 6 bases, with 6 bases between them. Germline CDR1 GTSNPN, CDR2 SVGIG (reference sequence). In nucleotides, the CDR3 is TGTGCCTGGAGTGAGGGTGCTGAAGCTTTCTTT. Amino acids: CAWSEGAEAFF.

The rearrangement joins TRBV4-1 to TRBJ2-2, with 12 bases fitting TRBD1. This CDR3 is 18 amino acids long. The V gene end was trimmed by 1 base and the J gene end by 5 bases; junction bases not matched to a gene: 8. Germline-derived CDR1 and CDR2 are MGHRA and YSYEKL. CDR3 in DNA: TGCGCCAGCAGCCAAGCGGGACAGGGGGCGCCCAGGACCGGGGAGCTGTTTTTT. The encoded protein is CASSQAGQGAPRTGELFF.

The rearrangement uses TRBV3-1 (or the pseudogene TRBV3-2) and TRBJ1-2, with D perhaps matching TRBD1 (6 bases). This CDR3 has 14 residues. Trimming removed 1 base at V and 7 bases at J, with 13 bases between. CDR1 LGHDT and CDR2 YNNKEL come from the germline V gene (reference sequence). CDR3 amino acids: CASSQVSGGFGYTF. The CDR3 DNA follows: TGTGCCAGCAGCCAAGTGTCGGGGGGCTTTGGCTACACCTTC.

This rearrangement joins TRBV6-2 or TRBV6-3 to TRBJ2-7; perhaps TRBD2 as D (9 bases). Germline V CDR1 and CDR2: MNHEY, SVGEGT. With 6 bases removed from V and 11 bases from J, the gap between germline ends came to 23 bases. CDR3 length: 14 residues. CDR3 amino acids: CASSFRQGTSFEYF. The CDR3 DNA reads TGTGCCAGCAGCTTCCGACAGGGGACTAGCTTCGAGTACTTC.

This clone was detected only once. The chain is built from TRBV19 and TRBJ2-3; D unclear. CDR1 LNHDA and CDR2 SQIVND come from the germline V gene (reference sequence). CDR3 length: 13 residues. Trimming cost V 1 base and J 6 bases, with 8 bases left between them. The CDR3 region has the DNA TGTGCCAGTAGTATAGGCCCGGCCGATACGCAGTATTTT. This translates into CASSIGPADTQYF.

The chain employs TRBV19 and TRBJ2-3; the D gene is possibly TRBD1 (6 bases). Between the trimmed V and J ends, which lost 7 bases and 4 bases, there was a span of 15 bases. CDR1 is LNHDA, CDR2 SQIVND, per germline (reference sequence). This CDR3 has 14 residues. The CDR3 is CASTPRGGADTQYF. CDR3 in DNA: TGTGCCAGTACCCCTAGAGGGGGTGCAGATACGCAGTATTTT.

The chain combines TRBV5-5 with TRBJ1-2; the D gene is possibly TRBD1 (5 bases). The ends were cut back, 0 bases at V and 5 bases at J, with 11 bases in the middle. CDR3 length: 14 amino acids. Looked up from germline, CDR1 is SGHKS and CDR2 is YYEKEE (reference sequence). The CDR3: CASSLEPGPYGYTF. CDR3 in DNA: TGTGCCAGCAGCTTGGAACCGGGGCCTTATGGCTACACCTTC.

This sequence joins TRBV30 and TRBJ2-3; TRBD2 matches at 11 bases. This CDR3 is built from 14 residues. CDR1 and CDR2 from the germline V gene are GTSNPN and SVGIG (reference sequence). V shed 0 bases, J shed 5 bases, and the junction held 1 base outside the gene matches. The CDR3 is CAWSVLAGVDTQYF. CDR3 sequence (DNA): TGTGCCTGGAGTGTACTAGCGGGGGTAGATACGCAGTATTTT.

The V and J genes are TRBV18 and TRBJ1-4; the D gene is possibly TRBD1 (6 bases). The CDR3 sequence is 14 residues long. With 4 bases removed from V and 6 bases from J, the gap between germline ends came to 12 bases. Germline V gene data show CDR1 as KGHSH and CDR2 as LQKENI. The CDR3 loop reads CASSLTGRDEKLFF. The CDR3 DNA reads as TGTGCCAGCTCACTGACAGGCCGAGATGAAAAACTGTTTTTT.

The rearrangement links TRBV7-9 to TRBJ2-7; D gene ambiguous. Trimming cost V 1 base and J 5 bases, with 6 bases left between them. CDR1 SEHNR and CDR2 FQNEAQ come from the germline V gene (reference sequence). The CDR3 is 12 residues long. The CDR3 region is CASSLVSDEQYF. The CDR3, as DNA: TGTGCCAGCAGCTTAGTATCGGACGAGCAGTACTTC.

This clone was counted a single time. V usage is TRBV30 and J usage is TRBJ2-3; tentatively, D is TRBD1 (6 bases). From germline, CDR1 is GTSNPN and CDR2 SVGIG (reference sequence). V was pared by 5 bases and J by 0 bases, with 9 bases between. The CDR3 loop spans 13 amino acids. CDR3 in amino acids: CAWAGESTDTQYF. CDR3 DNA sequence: TGTGCCTGGGCAGGGGAAAGCACAGATACGCAGTATTTT.

The CDR3 bases are TGCACCAGCAGCCATGGAGCGGGGGGGCTGAATAATGAGCAGTTCTTC. The encoded protein is CTSSHGAGGLNNEQFF. This chain links TRBV1 with TRBJ2-1; the D call in the table, TRBD2, was not verified against the DNA. TRBV1 is tagged as a pseudogene. The CDR3 extends over 16 amino acids.

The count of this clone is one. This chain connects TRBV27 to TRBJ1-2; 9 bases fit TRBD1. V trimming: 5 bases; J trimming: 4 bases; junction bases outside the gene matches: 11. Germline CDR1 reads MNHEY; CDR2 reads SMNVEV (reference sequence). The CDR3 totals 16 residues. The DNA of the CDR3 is TGTGCCAGCAGTCTAAGGGTGGGGACAGGGATCTATGGCTACACCTTC. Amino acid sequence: CASSLRVGTGIYGYTF.